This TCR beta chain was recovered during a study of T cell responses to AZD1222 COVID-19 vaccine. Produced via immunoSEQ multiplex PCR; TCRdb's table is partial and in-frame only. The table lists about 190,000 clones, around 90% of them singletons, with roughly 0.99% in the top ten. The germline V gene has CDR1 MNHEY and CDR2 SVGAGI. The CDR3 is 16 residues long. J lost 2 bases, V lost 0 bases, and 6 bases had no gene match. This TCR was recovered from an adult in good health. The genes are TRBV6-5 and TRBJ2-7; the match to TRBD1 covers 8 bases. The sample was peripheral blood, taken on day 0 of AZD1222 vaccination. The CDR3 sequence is CASSYSRQGLTYEQYF. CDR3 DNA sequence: TGTGCCAGCAGTTACTCGAGACAGGGGCTCACCTACGAGCAGTACTTC.